The clone carrying this T cell receptor beta chain was seen ten or more times. Its antigen is undetermined. This record comes from a study of regulatory T cells in long-lasting Graves disease. Library construction for TCR beta used iRepertoire HTBI primers and Arm-PCR of CDR3 regions. In TCRdb, the multiplex PCR reads were re-called with MiXCR into one record per CDR3 protein. Found here are about 470,000 distinct CDR3 sequences, roughly 21% of them singletons; the top ten hold about 6.6%. V was pared by 6 bases and J by 6 bases, with 18 bases between. Germline assignment: CDR1 DFQATT and CDR2 SNEGSKA (reference sequence). The CDR3 has 14 residues. Regarding time point: persistent/refractory GD, antithyroid drugs over 5 years with positive TRAb. PBMCs were the source of the RNA used for TCR sequencing. Investigators report Graves' disease was diagnosed under American Thyroid Association guidelines. Broader study findings: The TCR repertoire of persistent Graves' patients was less diverse than that of newly diagnosed ones. Comparison showed that persistent patients shared more public clonotypes (about 3,000) than new patients (about 880).

The source material was peripheral blood mononuclear cells (PBMCs), sampled when the disease was refractory, from a patient treated with antithyroid drugs. The chain has TRBV20-1 and TRBJ1-5, with D possibly matching TRBD1 (6 bases). This receptor was taken from a female donor with Graves disease. The CDR3 loop is CSATSVGGGQPQHF. DNA for the CDR3: TGCAGTGCGACGTCGGTCGGGGGCGGTCAGCCCCAGCATTTT.